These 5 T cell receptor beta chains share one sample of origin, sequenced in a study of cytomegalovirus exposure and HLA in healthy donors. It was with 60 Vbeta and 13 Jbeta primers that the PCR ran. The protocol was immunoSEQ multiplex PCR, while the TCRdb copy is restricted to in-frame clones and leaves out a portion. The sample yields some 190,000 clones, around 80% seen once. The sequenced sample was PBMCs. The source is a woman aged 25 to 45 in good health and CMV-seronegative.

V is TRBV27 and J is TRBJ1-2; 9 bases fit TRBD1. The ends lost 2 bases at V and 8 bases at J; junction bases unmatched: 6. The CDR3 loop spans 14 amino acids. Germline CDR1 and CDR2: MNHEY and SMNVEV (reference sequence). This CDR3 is CASSLLQGAGGYTF. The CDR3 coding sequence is TGTGCCAGCAGTTTACTACAGGGGGCTGGGGGCTACACCTTC.

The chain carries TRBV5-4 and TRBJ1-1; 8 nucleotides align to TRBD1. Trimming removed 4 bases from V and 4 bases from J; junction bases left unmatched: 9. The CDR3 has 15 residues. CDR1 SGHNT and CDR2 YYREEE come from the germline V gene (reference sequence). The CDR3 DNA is TGTGCCAGCAGCATGGCCCCAGGGGGCGGCACTGAAGCTTTCTTT. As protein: CASSMAPGGGTEAFF.

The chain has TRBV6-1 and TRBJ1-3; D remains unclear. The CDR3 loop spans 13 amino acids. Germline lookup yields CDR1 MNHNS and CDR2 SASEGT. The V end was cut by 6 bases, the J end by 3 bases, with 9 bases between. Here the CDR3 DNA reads TGTGCCAGCAGACTCCACCTTGGAAACACCATATATTTT. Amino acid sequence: CASRLHLGNTIYF.

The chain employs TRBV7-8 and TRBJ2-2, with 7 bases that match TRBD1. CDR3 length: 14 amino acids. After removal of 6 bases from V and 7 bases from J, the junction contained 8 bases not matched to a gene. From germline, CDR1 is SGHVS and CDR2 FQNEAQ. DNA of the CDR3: TGTGCCAGCAGGGGGGACAGAGCCCGCGGGGAGCTGTTTTTT. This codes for CASRGDRARGELFF.

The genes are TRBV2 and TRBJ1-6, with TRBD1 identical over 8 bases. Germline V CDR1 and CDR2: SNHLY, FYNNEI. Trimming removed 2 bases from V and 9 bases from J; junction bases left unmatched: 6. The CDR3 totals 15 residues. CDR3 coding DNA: TGTGCCAGCAGTGAACATGGACAGGGTGCTTCACCCCTCCACTTT. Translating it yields CASSEHGQGASPLHF.